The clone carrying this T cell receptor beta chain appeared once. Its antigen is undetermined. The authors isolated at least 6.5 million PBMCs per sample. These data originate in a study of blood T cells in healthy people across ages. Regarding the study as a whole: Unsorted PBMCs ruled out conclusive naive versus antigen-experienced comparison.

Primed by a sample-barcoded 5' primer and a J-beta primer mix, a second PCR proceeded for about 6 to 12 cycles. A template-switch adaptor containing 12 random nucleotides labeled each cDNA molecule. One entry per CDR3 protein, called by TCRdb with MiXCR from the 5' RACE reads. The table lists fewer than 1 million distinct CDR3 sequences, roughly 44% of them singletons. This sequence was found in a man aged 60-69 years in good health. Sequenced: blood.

This chain's CDR3 is CASSLDGPAYNEQFF. For the CDR3, the DNA is TGTGCCAGCAGCTTAGATGGGCCAGCCTACAATGAGCAGTTCTTC. The gene calls are TRBV11-2 and TRBJ2-1; no reliable D call. The CDR3 runs 15 residues. The germline V gene has CDR1 SGHAT and CDR2 FQNNGV. V was pared by 0 bases and J by 2 bases, with 8 bases between.